The T cell receptor (beta chain) described here comes from a study of identical twins. Findings and caveats of the study: Twins showed weaker excess sharing in their beta out-of-frame sequences. There was more out-of-frame TCR alpha sharing in monozygotic twins than models estimated. An excess of low generation probability was shown by twin-shared out-of-frame alpha sequences.

At least ten counts were recorded for this clonotype. Its matching antigen is unknown. Germline lookup yields CDR1 MNHEY and CDR2 SVGEGT. V was clipped by 6 bases and J by 3 bases, with 16 bases between them. CDR3 length: 15 residues. cDNA molecules carried unique molecular identifiers, and template switching added a universal primer site. MiXCR, applied by TCRdb to the 5' RACE reads, yields one record per CDR3 protein. In the table there are approximately 690,000 distinct CDR3 sequences, approximately 6.1% of which are singletons. The TCR sequence derives from a young man in good health. This chain joins TRBV6-2 or TRBV6-3 and TRBJ2-3; TRBD2 is a possible D gene (5 bases). Sequencing input: naive T cells sorted from blood. The CDR3 is CASRIASWVTDTQYF. The CDR3 DNA reads TGTGCCAGCAGAATAGCGTCCTGGGTAACAGATACGCAGTATTTT.